The clone carrying this TCR beta chain was picked up one time. The antigen remains undetermined. Every subset had its genomic DNA shared out evenly among several immunoSEQ plates. Measured with immunoSEQ multiplex PCR; TCRdb has only the in-frame clones, and not every one. Of some 2 million clones listed, 85% to 95% were seen once; the top ten hold 0.1% to 0.15%. This specimen comes from a study of shared clonotypes between healthy human individuals. Study-wide findings and caveats: Naive subsets generally had larger estimated richness than memory subsets.

V was pared by 4 bases and J by 7 bases, with 8 bases of the junction left unmatched. Germline V gives CDR1 MNHEY, CDR2 SVGAGI. This CDR3 has 15 residues. Within Nashville, Tennessee resided all donors, each a Caucasian adult. A split of CD4+ cells into CD45RA+ naive and CD45RA-negative memory subsets was performed. J is TRBJ2-4 and V is TRBV6-5; 9 positions match TRBD1. This receptor was identified in a young man in good health. Sequencing was carried out using naive CD4+ T cells sorted from blood. Sample subset: CD45RA+ positively selected. CDR3 bases: TGTGCCAGCAGTTTAGCCGGGGACAGGGAGAACATTCAGTACTTC. This sequence encodes CASSLAGDRENIQYF.